The 20 T cell receptor beta chains below were found in one sample sequenced in a study of glioma-infiltrating T cells (dated by TCRdb to about 2016). The reads were generated on an Illumina MiSeq. The iRepertoire nested amplicon-rescue multiplex PCR (arm-PCR) platform was used to amplify TCR alpha and beta CDR3 regions from RNA. TCRdb ran its own pipeline on the public reads, namely fastp trimming at Q25 and MiXCR clone calling, and kept in-frame beta chains. Each CDR3 protein appears once, grouped with its most common genes and DNA. This sample has roughly 120,000 distinct CDR3 sequences in its table, and 20% to 30% of those were observed once. The ten top clones hold about 30% of the sample. Sequenced: glioma tissue, nonneoplastic brain tissue, or PBMCs (not recorded which). The origin of the receptors is a human donor with low-grade glioma or glioblastoma, undergoing nonglioma brain surgery, or in good health (not recorded which).

The V and J genes are TRBV7-2 and TRBJ2-7, with 7 nucleotides matching TRBD1. Trimming at V came to 5 bases and at J to 2 bases, leaving 9 bases not matched to a gene. Germline V gene data show CDR1 as SGHTA and CDR2 as FQGNSA. The CDR3 extends over 15 amino acids. The CDR3 here is CASSASGTAPYEQYF. DNA of the CDR3: TGTGCCAGCAGCGCCTCCGGGACAGCACCCTACGAGCAGTACTTC. Drawing the rest from reference TRBV7-2 and TRBJ2-7, the complete variable domain is GAGVSQSPSNKVTEKGKDVELRCDPISGHTALYWYRQSLGQGLEFLIYFQGNSAPDKSGLPSDRFSAERTGGSVSTLTIQRTQQEDSAVYLCASSASGTAPYEQYFGPGTRLTVT.

V usage is TRBV20-1 and J usage is TRBJ2-7; 8 nucleotides line up with TRBD2. Trimming at V came to 3 bases and at J to 2 bases, leaving 3 bases not matched to a gene. Germline V lookup: CDR1 DFQATT, CDR2 SNEGSKA (reference sequence). The CDR3 is made up of 13 amino acids. CDR3 protein: CSARVLAAYEQYF. In DNA form, the CDR3 reads TGCAGTGCTAGGGTACTAGCGGCCTACGAGCAGTACTTC.

At least ten counts were recorded for this clonotype. J is TRBJ2-5 and V is TRBV15; D is perhaps TRBD2 (8 bases). This CDR3 has 19 residues. V lost 5 bases and J 4 bases, leaving 29 bases between the germline ends. The germline CDR1 and CDR2 sequences are LNHNV and YYDKDF (reference sequence). CDR3 loop: CATSGPGSSGTEMRETQYF. CDR3 DNA sequence: TGTGCCACCAGCGGCCCCGGAAGTAGCGGGACAGAAATGAGAGAGACCCAGTACTTC. Full variable domain (rest looked up from reference TRBV15 and TRBJ2-5): DAMVIQNPRYQVTQFGKPVTLSCSQTLNHNVMYWYQQKSSQAPKLLFHYYDKDFNNEADTPDNFQSRRPNTSFCFLDIRSPGLGDTAMYLCATSGPGSSGTEMRETQYFGPGTRLLVL.

The V gene is TRBV12-5, the J gene TRBJ2-1; D ambiguous. This CDR3 has 13 amino acids. V was pared by 4 bases and J by 4 bases, with 8 bases between. From germline, CDR1 is LGHNT and CDR2 FRNRAP. CDR3: CASGSPGYNEQFF. The CDR3 DNA reads TGTGCTAGTGGTTCCCCTGGTTACAATGAGCAGTTCTTC.

Details on this clonotype: A much more abundant neighbour one base away suggests this may be a read error. This chain connects TRBV29-1 to TRBJ2-7; 10 bases align to TRBD1. Germline CDR1 is SQVTM and CDR2 is ANQGSEA. The CDR3 spans 11 residues. The CDR3 nucleotides read TGCACCTCCCGGACAGGGGGCGAGCAGTACTTC. Its translation is CTSRTGGEQYF.

As to this clonotype: This is likely a read error, given that the CDR3 carries no conserved phenylalanine or tryptophan at its end. The chain couples TRBV4-3 to TRBJ2-4, with D perhaps matching TRBD2 (5 bases). The V gene lost 1 base and the J gene lost 0 bases, with 16 bases spanning the gap. Looked up from germline, CDR1 is LGHNA and CDR2 is YSLEER. The CDR3 sequence is 18 residues long. The CDR3 protein is CASSQGGERLGAKNIQYV. For the CDR3, the DNA is TGCGCCAGCAGCCAAGGTGGGGAGCGGCTCGGAGCCAAAAACATTCAGTACGTC.

As regards this clonotype: This clone may be a read error of a much larger clone one base away. The rearrangement uses TRBV7-3 and TRBJ2-3; 12 bases are a match to TRBD2. The germline gives CDR1 SGHTA, CDR2 FQGTGA. CDR3 size: 16 residues. CDR3: CDSSSRLAGGTDTQYF. The CDR3 nucleotides read TGTGACAGCAGCTCCCGACTAGCGGGAGGCACAGATACGCAGTATTTT.

This sequence joins TRBV19 and TRBJ2-7, with TRBD2 matching over 9 bases. The V gene end was trimmed by 6 bases and the J gene end by 1 base; junction bases not matched to a gene: 7. Germline V gene sequence: CDR1 LNHDA, CDR2 SQIVND (reference sequence). This CDR3 has 15 residues. CDR3 DNA: TGTGCCAGTAGCTACCGACTAGCGGATTCCTACGAGCAGTACTTC. It encodes CASSYRLADSYEQYF.

This clonotype was seen a handful of times. The chain recombines TRBV18 with TRBJ2-7; D may be TRBD1 or TRBD2 (6 bases each). V was cut by 0 bases and J by 6 bases, with 15 bases left in between. This CDR3 is 15 amino acids long. Germline V lookup: CDR1 KGHSH, CDR2 LQKENI. The CDR3 reads CASSPPGQQEGEQYF. DNA of the CDR3: TGTGCCAGCTCACCACCGGGACAACAGGAGGGCGAGCAGTACTTC.

In this sample, this clonotype turned up many times. The chain is built from TRBV20-1 and TRBJ1-5; D remains unclear. This CDR3 spans 13 amino acids. Trimming removed 2 bases from V and 5 bases from J, with 10 bases in between. From germline, CDR1 is DFQATT and CDR2 SNEGSKA (reference sequence). The CDR3: CSARPDRYQPQHF. The CDR3 region has the DNA TGCAGTGCTAGACCTGACCGATATCAGCCCCAGCATTTT.

Comments on this clonotype: This may stem from a read error, because a much larger clone lies one nucleotide away. The genes are TRBV29-1 and TRBJ2-1; 10 nucleotides line up with TRBD2. The ends lost 6 bases at V and 7 bases at J; junction bases unmatched: 15. Germline lookup yields CDR1 SQVTM and CDR2 ANQGSEA. This CDR3 is built from 16 residues. Here the CDR3 reads CSVGSGRAEGRNEQFF. CDR3 DNA sequence: TGCAGCGTCGGAAGCGGGAGGGCCGAGGGTAGGAATGAGCAGTTCTTC.

The genes are TRBV10-3 and TRBJ2-1; 13 nucleotides agree with TRBD2. CDR3 length: 15 residues. Trimming cost V 6 bases and J 4 bases; bases outside gene matches: 3. Germline values: CDR1 ENHRY, CDR2 SYGVKD. Here the CDR3 reads CAISGTSGVYNEQFF. The CDR3 DNA sequence: TGTGCCATCAGCGGGACTAGCGGGGTTTACAATGAGCAGTTCTTC.

This clonotype was observed at least ten times. The chain uses TRBV29-1 and TRBJ1-2; no clear D. Trimming pared 1 base from V and 3 bases from J, leaving 15 bases between. CDR1 and CDR2 (germline): SQVTM, ANQGSEA. The CDR3 covers 15 residues. The CDR3 DNA is TGCAGCGTTGAAGCCCTCGGGCAGGACCACTATGGCTACACCTTC. Protein sequence: CSVEALGQDHYGYTF.

This clonotype showed up many times. The chain has TRBV7-9 and TRBJ2-3, with D tentatively TRBD1 (6 bases). Germline V lookup: CDR1 SEHNR, CDR2 FQNEAQ (reference sequence). This CDR3 region has 15 residues. Trimming left V 1 base short and J 4 bases short, with 12 bases between. The CDR3 spells CASSLVTGIPDTQYF. CDR3 in DNA: TGTGCCAGCAGCTTAGTTACAGGGATCCCAGATACGCAGTATTTT.

With respect to this clonotype: It may be a read error: a sequence one base away is much more abundant. V is TRBV12-3 or TRBV12-4 and J is TRBJ1-1, with D unclear. The CDR3 sequence is 13 residues long. CDR3 sequence reads: CASSLSSYTEDFF. The CDR3, as DNA: TGTGCCAGCAGTTTGTCCAGCTACACTGAAGATTTCTTT.

This clonotype has a count of ten or more. The chain is built from TRBV27 and TRBJ1-1; the D is unclear. The CDR3 loop spans 10 amino acids. Germline V CDR1 and CDR2: MNHEY, SMNVEV (reference sequence). V gave up 6 bases and J gave up 8 bases, with 7 bases separating them. Here the CDR3 reads CASRGIEAFF. The CDR3 DNA is TGTGCCAGCAGGGGGATAGAAGCTTTCTTT.

This clonotype has a count of ten or more. J is TRBJ2-6 and V is TRBV27, with D tentatively TRBD1 (5 bases). Germline V gives CDR1 MNHEY, CDR2 SMNVEV (reference sequence). This CDR3 is built from 17 residues. V lost 0 bases and J 0 bases, leaving 9 bases between the germline ends. CDR3 in DNA: TGTGCCAGCAGTTTATCGACAGTCAGCTCTGGGGCCAACGTCCTGACTTTC. This gives the protein CASSLSTVSSGANVLTF.

With respect to this clonotype: A single base separates this from a much larger clone, so it may be a read error. This chain connects TRBV7-2 to TRBJ2-3, with 10 nucleotides matching TRBD2. V dropped 6 bases and J dropped 0; count of bases not matched to a gene: 6. CDR1 and CDR2 from the germline V gene are SGHTA and FQGNSA. The CDR3 totals 16 residues. The CDR3 DNA sequence: TGTGCCAGCAGGCTTTTGACTAGCGGGAGCACAGATACGCAGTATTTT. It yields the protein CASRLLTSGSTDTQYF.

This clonotype came up many times. The rearrangement links TRBV20-1 to TRBJ1-5; tentative D call: TRBD1 (6 bases). V was trimmed by 3 bases and J by 0 bases, leaving 9 bases between them. Germline assignment: CDR1 DFQATT and CDR2 SNEGSKA (reference sequence). This CDR3 has 14 residues. CDR3: CSARQGNSNQPQHF. In DNA form, the CDR3 reads TGCAGTGCTAGGCAGGGGAATAGCAATCAGCCCCAGCATTTT.

This clonotype was detected many times. The chain links TRBV2 to TRBJ1-5; D is uncertain. CDR3 length equals 14 residues. Germline values: CDR1 SNHLY, CDR2 FYNNEI. The V end lost 2 bases, the J end lost 3 bases, and 8 bases lay between the germline ends. The CDR3 DNA reads TGTGCCAGCAGTGAAAACAGTATCAATCAGCCCCAGCATTTT. This gives the protein CASSENSINQPQHF.